Only a few counts were recorded for the clone carrying this T cell receptor (beta chain). TCRbeta library construction was performed incorporating unique molecular identifiers. TCRdb reprocessed the PCR reads with MiXCR, giving one entry per CDR3 protein. In the table there are some 590,000 distinct CDR3 sequences, under 12% of which are singletons. The sample is drawn from a study of T-cell reconstitution after alpha-beta-depleted transplantation in children. V lost 0 bases and J 3 bases, leaving 11 bases between the germline ends. The CDR3 covers 15 residues. Germline V gives CDR1 LGHNA, CDR2 YSLEER.

The V call is TRBV4-3, the J call TRBJ1-1, with a weak D call TRBD1 (5 bases). This clonotype originated in a human donor who donated a stem cell graft to a child with acute myeloid leukemia. The sample in question was PBMCs from the stem cell graft donor, obtained from the stem cell graft. CDR3 sequence reads: CASSQEMGRDTEAFF. CDR3 in DNA: TGCGCCAGCAGCCAAGAAATGGGGCGGGACACTGAAGCTTTCTTT.